This T cell receptor beta chain was sequenced for a study of T cell repertoires in cytomegalovirus infection. Across the study: Through public TCR beta signatures, both CMV infection and matching HLA type were indicated.

TCRdb ran MiXCR on the reads and lists one entry per CDR3 protein. The sample holds about 770,000 distinct CDR3 sequences; almost 30% are singletons and the top ten take less than 15%. V lost 5 bases and J 2 bases, leaving 18 bases between the germline ends. CDR3 size: 16 residues. The germline CDR1 and CDR2 sequences are SGHTA and FQGNSA. This clonotype was detected ten times or more. Its specificity is unknown. This rearrangement joins TRBV7-2 to TRBJ2-5, with D maybe TRBD2 (6 bases). The receptor's source is a human donor in good health (CMV status not recorded). Some clones in this sample may be carry-over from other donors' samples. Source: cultured CD8+ T cells from PBMCs, taken from culture after CMV antigen stimulation. CDR3: CASSHTSLRPQETQYF. CDR3 DNA sequence: TGTGCCAGCAGCCATACTAGCCTTCGTCCGCAAGAGACCCAGTACTTC.